These 27 T cell receptor beta chains originate from one sample sequenced in a study of T cell responses to AZD1222 COVID-19 vaccine. Data came from immunoSEQ multiplex PCR; TCRdb stores just in-frame clones and leaves some out. Counted here are 45,000 to 50,000 clones, 89% occurring once; the ten biggest clones make up approximately 5%. The sequencing here drew on peripheral blood, taken 28 days after the second AZD1222 dose. These TCRs come from an adult who received the AZD1222 COVID-19 vaccine.

J is TRBJ2-7 and V is TRBV5-1; the D call may be TRBD1 or TRBD2 (6 bases each). The CDR3 spans 15 residues. CDR1 is SGHRS and CDR2 is YFSETQ in the germline V gene. The germline V and J ends were trimmed by 6 bases and 4 bases, with 20 bases remaining between them. CDR3 residues: CASNPGAGTPYEQYF. The CDR3 region has the DNA TGCGCCAGCAACCCGGGGGCAGGGACTCCTTACGAGCAGTACTTC. Full variable domain (rest looked up from reference TRBV5-1 and TRBJ2-7): KAGVTQTPRYLIKTRGQQVTLSCSPISGHRSVSWYQQTPGQGLQFLFEYFSETQRNKGNFPGRFSGRQFSNSRSEMNVSTLELGDSALYLCASNPGAGTPYEQYFGPGTRLTVT.

The rearrangement uses TRBV2 and TRBJ1-1; a possible D gene is TRBD1 (6 bases). CDR1 SNHLY and CDR2 FYNNEI come from the germline V gene. Deletions cut 6 bases from V and 4 bases from J, with 15 bases between. CDR3 size: 14 residues. CDR3 sequence: CASRAQGLGTEAFF. The CDR3 nucleotides are TGTGCCAGCAGGGCACAGGGTTTGGGCACTGAAGCTTTCTTT.

The rearrangement joins TRBV20-1 to TRBJ1-2, with D hard to call. Looked up from germline, CDR1 is DFQATT and CDR2 is SNEGSKA (reference sequence). Trimming stripped 5 bases from V and 8 bases from J, with 12 bases between. The CDR3 consists of 11 residues. CDR3 protein: CSAAIEAGYTF. CDR3 nucleotides: TGCAGTGCTGCCATTGAGGCAGGCTACACCTTC.

This rearrangement joins TRBV7-2 to TRBJ2-1; the match to TRBD2 covers 8 bases. J was trimmed by 9 bases and V by 1 base; bases with no gene match: 11. The CDR3 contains 16 residues. CDR1 SGHTA and CDR2 FQGNSA come from the germline V gene. The CDR3 loop reads CASSLDHSGNGGEQFF. The CDR3 nucleotides read TGTGCCAGCAGCTTAGACCATAGCGGGAATGGGGGTGAGCAGTTCTTC.

The chain recombines TRBV29-1 with TRBJ2-5, with a tentative D call TRBD1 (6 bases). CDR1 SQVTM and CDR2 ANQGSEA come from the germline V gene. The germline V and J ends were trimmed by 4 bases and 2 bases, with 11 bases remaining between them. The length of the CDR3 is 13 residues. CDR3 loop: CSVVTGTQETQYF. CDR3 coding DNA: TGCAGCGTTGTTACGGGGACACAAGAGACCCAGTACTTC.

The genes are TRBV27 and TRBJ1-4; possibly TRBD1 for D (5 bases). The length of the CDR3 is 14 residues. V was pared by 8 bases and J by 7 bases, with 17 bases between. Germline V gene data show CDR1 as MNHEY and CDR2 as SMNVEV (reference sequence). This CDR3 reads CASSLGGFPEKLFF. CDR3 nucleotides: TGTGCCAGCTCGTTGGGGGGGTTCCCTGAAAAACTGTTTTTT.

This sequence joins TRBV2 and TRBJ2-5; D is uncertain. There are 13 residues in the CDR3. V was clipped by 7 bases and J by 0 bases, with 9 bases between them. Germline V gives CDR1 SNHLY, CDR2 FYNNEI. The DNA for the CDR3 is TGTGCCAGCATGGCGACGTACCAAGAGACCCAGTACTTC. Translated: CASMATYQETQYF.

The rearrangement joins TRBV28 to TRBJ1-1; D perhaps matches TRBD1 (5 bases). This CDR3 has 12 amino acids. Looked up from germline, CDR1 is MDHEN and CDR2 is SYDVKM. V was clipped by 5 bases and J by 11 bases, with 15 bases between them. The CDR3 nucleotides are TGTGCCAGCAGTGGCCAGGACCGGGGGGCTTTCTTT. As protein: CASSGQDRGAFF.

This chain joins TRBV28 and TRBJ1-2, with D uncertain. There are 13 residues in the CDR3. The V gene lost 1 base and the J gene lost 5 bases, with 8 bases spanning the gap. Germline CDR1 and CDR2: MDHEN and SYDVKM. CDR3 sequence (DNA): TGTGCCAGCAGTTTATTCGGGAATTATGGCTACACCTTC. Protein: CASSLFGNYGYTF.

V and J are TRBV12-3 or TRBV12-4 and TRBJ2-3; D is possibly TRBD2 (5 bases). The CDR3 runs to 13 residues. V was trimmed by 7 bases and J by 5 bases, leaving 13 bases between them. The CDR3 sequence: CASIKDGGDTQYF. The DNA of the CDR3 is TGTGCCAGCATTAAGGACGGAGGAGATACGCAGTATTTT.

V gene TRBV29-1 combines with J gene TRBJ2-7, with 7 bases identical to TRBD2. V was pared by 1 base and J by 0 bases, with 3 bases of the junction left unmatched. Germline V gives CDR1 SQVTM, CDR2 ANQGSEA. The CDR3 has 14 amino acids. Here the CDR3 reads CSVEGREGSYEQYF. CDR3 sequence (DNA): TGCAGCGTTGAAGGCAGGGAGGGCTCCTACGAGCAGTACTTC.

This clone was recorded only once. The chain employs TRBV6-6 and TRBJ2-5; 8 nucleotides match TRBD2. CDR3 length: 13 amino acids. Germline V gives CDR1 MNHNY, CDR2 SVGAGI (reference sequence). Trimming removed 6 bases from V and 9 bases from J; junction bases left unmatched: 9. CDR3 coding DNA: TGTGCCAGCAGGGACCTAGCGGGCGGGGCCCAGTACTTC. It codes for CASRDLAGGAQYF.

The V call is TRBV5-1, the J call TRBJ2-3; D gene uncertain. From germline, CDR1 is SGHRS and CDR2 YFSETQ. V was pared by 2 bases and J by 2 bases, with 12 bases between. CDR3 length: 15 amino acids. CDR3 sequence: CASSLVGSNTDTQYF. CDR3 nucleotides: TGCGCCAGCAGCTTAGTGGGAAGTAACACAGATACGCAGTATTTT.

In DNA form, the CDR3 reads TGTGCCAGCAGCTTAGGCGTAGGGTCCAATGAGCAGTTCTTC. Translated, it gives CASSLGVGSNEQFF. V and J are TRBV7-7 and TRBJ2-1; no clear D gene. Germline CDR1 reads SSHAT; CDR2 reads FNYEAQ (reference sequence). The CDR3 covers 14 residues. Trimming removed 1 base at V and 6 bases at J, with 10 bases between. The full variable domain, rest sourced from reference TRBV7-7 and TRBJ2-1, is GAGVSQSPRYKVTKRGQDVTLRCDPISSHATLYWYQQALGQGPEFLTYFNYEAQPDKSGLPSDRFSAERPEGSISTLTIQRTEQRDSAMYRCASSLGVGSNEQFFGPGTRLTVL.

The rearrangement joins TRBV7-3 to TRBJ1-6; TRBD1 matches 7 bases. The germline V gene has CDR1 SGHTA and CDR2 FQGTGA. This CDR3 contains 15 residues. After removal of 5 bases from V and 13 bases from J, the junction contained 14 bases not matched to a gene. CDR3 protein: CASSAETGFGVPLHF. The CDR3 DNA sequence: TGTGCCAGCAGCGCAGAGACAGGGTTCGGCGTCCCCCTCCACTTT. The whole variable domain, remainder taken from reference TRBV7-3 and TRBJ1-6, is GAGVSQTPSNKVTEKGKYVELRCDPISGHTALYWYRQSLGQGPEFLIYFQGTGAADDSGLPNDRFFAVRPEGSVSTLKIQRTERGDSAVYLCASSAETGFGVPLHFGNGTRLTVT.

The V call is TRBV28, the J call TRBJ1-1; D is unclear. The germline CDR1 and CDR2 sequences are MDHEN and SYDVKM. The CDR3 has 12 residues. Here the CDR3 reads CVRAASGTEAFF. CDR3 nucleotides: TGTGTTAGAGCGGCTTCGGGGACTGAAGCTTTCTTT.

The V call is TRBV19, the J call TRBJ2-3, with unresolved D. This CDR3 comprises 11 residues. Trimming pared 2 bases from V and 7 bases from J, leaving 4 bases between. Per germline, CDR1 LNHDA and CDR2 SQIVND (reference sequence). This CDR3 is CASSIYNTQYF. The CDR3 DNA reads TGTGCCAGTAGTATATATAATACGCAGTATTTT.

The V gene is TRBV5-4, the J gene TRBJ1-1, with TRBD1 matching 8 bases. V lost 7 bases to trimming and J lost 1 base; unmatched junction nucleotides: 9. This CDR3 spans 15 amino acids. From germline, CDR1 is SGHNT and CDR2 YYREEE (reference sequence). The DNA of the CDR3 is TGTGCCAGCTTGGGGACAGGACGAGGGAACACTGAAGCTTTCTTT. Its translation is CASLGTGRGNTEAFF.

The sample holds one count of this clone. This chain connects TRBV30 to TRBJ1-1, with D unresolved. The CDR3 has 16 amino acids. The V end lost 4 bases, the J end lost 5 bases, and 23 bases lay between the germline ends. Looked up from germline, CDR1 is GTSNPN and CDR2 is SVGIG (reference sequence). CDR3 DNA sequence: TGTGCCTGGAAACGTCGGGTCCGTCCATTGGGGACTGAAGCTTTCTTT. Translation gives CAWKRRVRPLGTEAFF. Supplemented by reference TRBV30 and TRBJ1-1, the full variable domain reads SQTIHQWPATLVQPVGSPLSLECTVEGTSNPNLYWYRQAAGRGLQLLFYSVGIGQISSEVPQNLSASRPQDRQFILSSKKLLLSDSGFYLCAWKRRVRPLGTEAFFGQGTRLTVV.

The rearrangement joins TRBV4-1 to TRBJ2-1, with 11 bases that match TRBD2. Trimming removed 0 bases from V and 7 bases from J; junction bases left unmatched: 8. This CDR3 spans 17 amino acids. CDR1 MGHRA and CDR2 YSYEKL come from the germline V gene. DNA for the CDR3: TGCGCCAGCAGCCAAGAAGCGGCTAGCGGGAGGTTGAATGAGCAGTTCTTC. It codes for CASSQEAASGRLNEQFF.

This sequence joins TRBV24-1 and TRBJ1-2, with a possible D match to TRBD1 (5 bases). There are 14 residues in the CDR3. Per the germline V gene, CDR1 is KGHDR and CDR2 is SFDVKD. V dropped 1 base and J dropped 4 bases, with 9 bases sitting between them. As DNA, the CDR3 is TGTGCCACCAGTGATTTAGGGGACTTCTATGGCTACACCTTC. Protein product: CATSDLGDFYGYTF.

The J gene is TRBJ1-2, the V gene TRBV7-8, with 8 bases fitting TRBD1. J lost 8 bases, V lost 4 bases, and 12 bases had no gene match. The CDR3 consists of 15 residues. Germline-derived CDR1 and CDR2 are SGHVS and FQNEAQ. DNA of the CDR3: TGTGCCAGCAGCTCCTTGGGGATGACAGGGGAAGGCTACACCTTC. Translation gives CASSSLGMTGEGYTF.

The chain recombines TRBV5-4 with TRBJ2-6; no definite D call. V was pared by 4 bases and J by 0 bases, with 11 bases between. The CDR3 length is 16 residues. The germline gives CDR1 SGHNT, CDR2 YYREEE (reference sequence). This chain's CDR3 is CASSPFSLSGANVLTF. The DNA for the CDR3 is TGTGCCAGCAGCCCCTTTTCCCTCTCTGGGGCCAACGTCCTGACTTTC. Filled out from reference TRBV5-4 and TRBJ2-6, the complete variable domain reads ETGVTQSPTHLIKTRGQQVTLRCSSQSGHNTVSWYQQALGQGPQFIFQYYREEENGRGNFPPRFSGLQFPNYSSELNVNALELDDSALYLCASSPFSLSGANVLTFGAGSRLTVL.

The chain is built from TRBV4-2 and TRBJ2-3; 12 nucleotides align to TRBD2. Germline trimming cut 4 bases from V and 4 bases from J; bases unmatched to any gene: 6. Germline V lookup: CDR1 LGHNA, CDR2 YNFKEQ. The CDR3 runs to 16 residues. The DNA for the CDR3 is TGTGCCAGCAGCCCGACTAGCGGGAGAGGCGCAGATACGCAGTATTTT. Translated: CASSPTSGRGADTQYF.

This clone was found a few times. The chain uses TRBV6-1 and TRBJ1-5; TRBD1 agrees at 7 bases. CDR3 length equals 15 residues. Germline V gene sequence: CDR1 MNHNS, CDR2 SASEGT. Germline trimming cut 2 bases from V and 1 base from J; bases unmatched to any gene: 2. The CDR3, as DNA: TGTGCCAGCAGTGAAATGACAGGGAGCAATCAGCCCCAGCATTTT. This sequence encodes CASSEMTGSNQPQHF.

The chain couples TRBV7-6 to TRBJ2-5; 14 bases are a match to TRBD2. V lost 1 base and J lost 1; bases outside the gene matches: 2. CDR3 length: 17 amino acids. Germline V gives CDR1 SGHVS, CDR2 FNYEAQ. CDR3 in amino acids: CASSLGTSGGTQETQYF. Written as DNA, the CDR3 is TGTGCCAGCAGCTTAGGGACTAGCGGGGGGACCCAAGAGACCCAGTACTTC.

The genes are TRBV19 and TRBJ2-5; 7 bases fit TRBD1. The trim removed 5 bases at V and 5 bases at J, leaving 11 bases unmatched. The CDR3 spans 15 residues. In germline, CDR1 is LNHDA, CDR2 SQIVND (reference sequence). CDR3 residues: CASSARQGYIETQYF. CDR3 DNA sequence: TGTGCCAGTAGTGCCCGACAGGGTTATATTGAGACCCAGTACTTC.